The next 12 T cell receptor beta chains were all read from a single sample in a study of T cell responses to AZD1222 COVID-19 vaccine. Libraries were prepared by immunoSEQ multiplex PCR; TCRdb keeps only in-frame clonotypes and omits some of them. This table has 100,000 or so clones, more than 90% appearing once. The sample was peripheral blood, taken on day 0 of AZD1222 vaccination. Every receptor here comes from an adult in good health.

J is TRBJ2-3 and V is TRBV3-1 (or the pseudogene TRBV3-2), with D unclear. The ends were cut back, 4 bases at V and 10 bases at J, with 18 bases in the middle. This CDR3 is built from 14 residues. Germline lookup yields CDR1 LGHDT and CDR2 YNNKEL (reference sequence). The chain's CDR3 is CASSLRTLSLAQYF. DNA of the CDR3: TGTGCCAGCAGCCTTCGCACACTGAGTCTTGCGCAGTATTTT.

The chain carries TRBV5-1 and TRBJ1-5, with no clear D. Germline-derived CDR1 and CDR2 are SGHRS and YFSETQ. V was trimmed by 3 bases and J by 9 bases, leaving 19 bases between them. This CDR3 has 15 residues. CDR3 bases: TGCGCCAGCAGCTACGGGAATCCGGGCTCAGGGCCCCAGCATTTT. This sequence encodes CASSYGNPGSGPQHF.

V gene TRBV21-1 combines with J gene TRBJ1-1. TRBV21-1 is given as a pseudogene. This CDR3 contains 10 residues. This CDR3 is CASMNTEAFF. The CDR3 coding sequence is TGTGCCAGCATGAACACTGAAGCTTTCTTT.

The chain's CDR3 is CASRTSGPSSSYNEQFF. The CDR3 nucleotides are TGTGCCAGCAGGACTAGCGGGCCTAGCAGCTCCTACAATGAGCAGTTCTTC. The V and J genes are TRBV2 and TRBJ2-1, with TRBD2 matching 10 bases. Germline CDR1 and CDR2: SNHLY and FYNNEI. Trimming took 6 bases from V and 0 from J; bases not matched to a gene: 8. This CDR3 is built from 17 residues.

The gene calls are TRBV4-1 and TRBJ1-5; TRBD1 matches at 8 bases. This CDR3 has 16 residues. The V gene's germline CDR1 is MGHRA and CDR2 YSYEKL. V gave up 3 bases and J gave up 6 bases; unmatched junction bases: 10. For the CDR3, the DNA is TGCGCCAGCAGCCAGGAGGTAGGACAGGGTAGTCAGCCCCAGCATTTT. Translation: CASSQEVGQGSQPQHF.

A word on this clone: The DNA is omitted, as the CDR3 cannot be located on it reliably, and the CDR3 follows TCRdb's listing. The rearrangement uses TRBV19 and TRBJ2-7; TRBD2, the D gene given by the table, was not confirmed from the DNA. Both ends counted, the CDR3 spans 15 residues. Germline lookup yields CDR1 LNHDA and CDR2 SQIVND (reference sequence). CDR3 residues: CASTSGGGPGYEQYF.

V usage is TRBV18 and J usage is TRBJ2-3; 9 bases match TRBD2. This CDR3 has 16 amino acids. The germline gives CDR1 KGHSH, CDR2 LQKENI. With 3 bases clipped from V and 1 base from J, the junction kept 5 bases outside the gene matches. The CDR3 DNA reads TGTGCCAGCTCACCTTCCGGGACTAGCCGCACAGATACGCAGTATTTT. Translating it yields CASSPSGTSRTDTQYF.

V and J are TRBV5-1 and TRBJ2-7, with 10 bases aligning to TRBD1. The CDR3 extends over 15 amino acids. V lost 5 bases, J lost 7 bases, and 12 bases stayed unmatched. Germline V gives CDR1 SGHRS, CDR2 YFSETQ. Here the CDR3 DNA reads TGCGCCAGCAGTAACGCCGACAGGGGGCAGGGGGAGCAGTACTTC. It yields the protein CASSNADRGQGEQYF.

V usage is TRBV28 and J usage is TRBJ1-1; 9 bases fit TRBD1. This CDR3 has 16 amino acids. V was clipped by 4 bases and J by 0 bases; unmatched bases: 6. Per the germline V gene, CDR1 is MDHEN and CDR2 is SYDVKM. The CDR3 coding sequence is TGTGCCAGCAGTTCCCCGGGGACAGGGTTGAACACTGAAGCTTTCTTT. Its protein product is CASSSPGTGLNTEAFF.

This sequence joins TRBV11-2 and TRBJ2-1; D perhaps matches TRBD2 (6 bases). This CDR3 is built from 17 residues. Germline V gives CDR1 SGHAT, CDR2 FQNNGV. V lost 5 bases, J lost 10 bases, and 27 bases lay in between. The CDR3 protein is CASSLTPSGGNLWEQFF. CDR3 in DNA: TGTGCCAGCAGCCTAACCCCAAGCGGCGGGAATTTATGGGAGCAGTTCTTC. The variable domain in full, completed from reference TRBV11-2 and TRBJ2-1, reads EAGVAQSPRYKIIEKRQSVAFWCNPISGHATLYWYQQILGQGPKLLIQFQNNGVVDDSQLPKDRFSAERLKGVDSTLKIQPAKLEDSAVYLCASSLTPSGGNLWEQFFGPGTRLTVL.

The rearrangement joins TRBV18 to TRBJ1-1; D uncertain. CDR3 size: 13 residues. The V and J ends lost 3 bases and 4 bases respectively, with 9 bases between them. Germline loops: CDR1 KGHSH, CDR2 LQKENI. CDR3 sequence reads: CASSPQKSTEAFF. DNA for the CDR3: TGTGCCAGCTCACCTCAGAAATCCACTGAAGCTTTCTTT.

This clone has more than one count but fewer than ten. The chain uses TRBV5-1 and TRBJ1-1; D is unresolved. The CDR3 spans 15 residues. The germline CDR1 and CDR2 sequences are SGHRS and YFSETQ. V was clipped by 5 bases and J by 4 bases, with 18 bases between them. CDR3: CASSPTGELGTEAFF. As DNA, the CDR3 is TGCGCCAGCAGTCCGACTGGGGAGTTGGGCACTGAAGCTTTCTTT.